The 28 T cell receptor beta chains listed next were all sequenced from one sample in a study of T cell responses to AZD1222 COVID-19 vaccine. Generated by immunoSEQ multiplex PCR, the TCRdb table keeps only in-frame clones and is missing some. The table includes 150,000 or so clones, under 95% detected once. Specimen: peripheral blood, collected 28 days after the second AZD1222 dose. These receptors were obtained from an adult who received the AZD1222 COVID-19 vaccine.

The chain carries TRBV19 and TRBJ1-1, with 7 bases identical to TRBD1. The CDR3 extends over 16 amino acids. V was clipped by 2 bases and J by 0 bases; unmatched bases: 6. Per the germline V gene, CDR1 is LNHDA and CDR2 is SQIVND (reference sequence). CDR3 sequence (DNA): TGTGCCAGTAGTATACCGACAGGGCTAGTGAACACTGAAGCTTTCTTT. Translated, it gives CASSIPTGLVNTEAFF.

The chain combines TRBV6-5 with TRBJ1-1; possible D gene TRBD1, 5 bases. The ends were cut back, 9 bases at V and 0 bases at J, with 11 bases in the middle. CDR3 length equals 13 residues. Germline loops: CDR1 MNHEY, CDR2 SVGAGI. CDR3 sequence (DNA): TGTGCCAGTCGGGACGGACTGAACACTGAAGCTTTCTTT. As protein: CASRDGLNTEAFF.

The chain is built from TRBV21-1 and TRBJ1-2. TRBV21-1 is designated a pseudogene. CDR3 length: 15 amino acids. The CDR3 nucleotides are TGTGCCAGCAGCCCTCAAGGGAAGGGTAGCTATGGCTACACCTTC. As protein: CASSPQGKGSYGYTF.

CDR3: CASGTGLGSGYTF. The CDR3 DNA sequence: TGTGCCAGCGGGACAGGGCTAGGGAGTGGCTACACCTTC. The gene calls are TRBV2 and TRBJ1-2, with 9 nucleotides matching TRBD1. The CDR3 contains 13 residues. Germline trimming cut 8 bases from V and 7 bases from J; bases unmatched to any gene: 8. Germline values: CDR1 SNHLY, CDR2 FYNNEI.

The chain is built from TRBV30 and TRBJ2-7; 11 bases match TRBD1. The germline CDR1 and CDR2 sequences are GTSNPN and SVGIG (reference sequence). This CDR3 comprises 14 residues. V lost 0 bases and J lost 6; bases outside the gene matches: 4. The CDR3 coding sequence is TGTGCCTGGAGTGTAGAGGACAGGGGGCCCGAGCAGTACTTC. Translation: CAWSVEDRGPEQYF. Variable domain in full (rest from reference TRBV30 and TRBJ2-7): SQTIHQWPATLVQPVGSPLSLECTVEGTSNPNLYWYRQAAGRGLQLLFYSVGIGQISSEVPQNLSASRPQDRQFILSSKKLLLSDSGFYLCAWSVEDRGPEQYFGPGTRLTVT.

This rearrangement joins TRBV19 to TRBJ1-1, with no clear D. The V and J ends lost 6 bases and 3 bases respectively, with 8 bases between them. Germline V CDR1 and CDR2: LNHDA, SQIVND (reference sequence). The CDR3 covers 12 residues. The CDR3 region has the DNA TGTGCCAGTAGCCTATATGACACTGAAGCTTTCTTT. Translating it yields CASSLYDTEAFF.

The V gene is TRBV29-1, the J gene TRBJ1-2, with D tentatively TRBD1 (5 bases). CDR3 length: 15 amino acids. V lost 7 bases, J lost 0 bases, and 18 bases lay in between. Germline-derived CDR1 and CDR2 are SQVTM and ANQGSEA. The chain's CDR3 is CSAQADGQPNYGYTF. Written as DNA, the CDR3 is TGCAGCGCCCAGGCAGACGGACAACCTAACTATGGCTACACCTTC.

The chain couples TRBV28 to TRBJ2-7; 7 bases align to TRBD2. Germline V gene data show CDR1 as MDHEN and CDR2 as SYDVKM. V lost 10 bases to trimming and J lost 7 bases; unmatched junction nucleotides: 16. This CDR3 is built from 14 residues. The CDR3: CATVLLGGPGEQYF. In DNA, the CDR3 is TGTGCCACCGTCTTGTTGGGAGGGCCTGGAGAGCAGTACTTC.

The chain has TRBV19 and TRBJ1-1, with D uncertain. The CDR3 is 12 amino acids. Per the germline V gene, CDR1 is LNHDA and CDR2 is SQIVND (reference sequence). V shed 2 bases and J shed 1 base, with 2 bases lying between them. In DNA, the CDR3 is TGTGCCAGTAGTATAACGAACACTGAAGCTTTCTTT. It codes for CASSITNTEAFF.

In its sample, this clone was seen a few times. The V gene is TRBV5-1, the J gene TRBJ2-2; no firm D call. The CDR3 runs to 16 residues. V was trimmed by 0 bases and J by 7 bases, leaving 16 bases between them. CDR1 and CDR2 from the germline V gene are SGHRS and YFSETQ. The CDR3, as DNA: TGCGCCAGCAGCTTGGATGGGCCGCCCCCAGTCGGGGAGCTGTTTTTT. Its translation is CASSLDGPPPVGELFF.

The chain links TRBV5-8 to TRBJ1-5, with D perhaps TRBD1 (5 bases). The ends were cut back, 4 bases at V and 3 bases at J, with 17 bases in the middle. Germline values: CDR1 SGHTS, CDR2 YDEGEE. There are 16 residues in the CDR3. DNA for the CDR3: TGTGCCAGCAGCCCTAAATGGGACTTGGTCAATCAGCCCCAGCATTTT. Translation: CASSPKWDLVNQPQHF.

The rearrangement links TRBV7-3 to TRBJ1-1, with D perhaps TRBD1 (6 bases). Between the trimmed V and J ends, which lost 3 bases and 3 bases, there was a span of 14 bases. CDR1 is SGHTA and CDR2 is FQGTGA in the germline V gene. The CDR3 is 15 residues long. The CDR3 reads CASSFYSGEHTEAFF. CDR3 in DNA: TGTGCCAGCAGCTTCTACTCAGGGGAACACACTGAAGCTTTCTTT. The variable domain in full, completed from reference TRBV7-3 and TRBJ1-1, reads GAGVSQTPSNKVTEKGKYVELRCDPISGHTALYWYRQSLGQGPEFLIYFQGTGAADDSGLPNDRFFAVRPEGSVSTLKIQRTERGDSAVYLCASSFYSGEHTEAFFGQGTRLTVV.

The rearrangement joins TRBV24-1 to TRBJ2-3; no definite D call. This CDR3 contains 14 residues. Germline V lookup: CDR1 KGHDR, CDR2 SFDVKD. Trimming left V 4 bases short and J 2 bases short, with 9 bases between. The CDR3 spells CATSERELTDTQYF. CDR3 bases: TGTGCCACCAGTGAAAGGGAACTCACAGATACGCAGTATTTT.

The chain combines TRBV10-1 with TRBJ2-1; D tentatively reads TRBD1 or TRBD2 (5 bases each). Germline assignment: CDR1 WNHNN and CDR2 SYGVQD (reference sequence). V dropped 6 bases and J dropped 10 bases, with 19 bases sitting between them. The CDR3 extends over 14 amino acids. The chain's CDR3 is CASRGRRDGGEQFF. CDR3 nucleotides: TGCGCCAGCAGGGGACGCAGGGATGGTGGAGAGCAGTTCTTC.

The V gene is TRBV7-8, the J gene TRBJ1-1, with D possibly matching TRBD1 (5 bases). This CDR3 contains 15 residues. Trimming left V 0 bases short and J 1 base short, with 9 bases between. Germline assignment: CDR1 SGHVS and CDR2 FQNEAQ. The DNA for the CDR3 is TGTGCCAGCAGCTTAGCCACGGGGCCGAACACTGAAGCTTTCTTT. It translates to CASSLATGPNTEAFF.

J is TRBJ2-5 and V is TRBV12-3 or TRBV12-4; D gene ambiguous. The CDR3 loop spans 12 amino acids. V was cut by 2 bases and J by 4 bases, with 5 bases left in between. The CDR3 protein is CASSLFIETQYF. The CDR3 region has the DNA TGTGCCAGCAGTTTATTCATAGAGACCCAGTACTTC.

The chain links TRBV20-1 to TRBJ2-7; D may be TRBD2 (5 bases). V lost 3 bases and J lost 9, with 15 bases in between. Per the germline V gene, CDR1 is DFQATT and CDR2 is SNEGSKA (reference sequence). This CDR3 is 12 amino acids long. CDR3 DNA sequence: TGCAGTGCTAGTGGCGGCCTGGAGGTGCAGTACTTC. Translation gives CSASGGLEVQYF.

The rearrangement joins TRBV7-3 to TRBJ1-1; 9 bases line up with TRBD1. Germline loops: CDR1 SGHTA, CDR2 FQGTGA. This CDR3 contains 14 residues. The ends lost 5 bases at V and 11 bases at J; junction bases unmatched: 12. The CDR3 nucleotides read TGTGCCAGCAGCCCCAAACAGGGGGCGAGTACGGCTTTCTTT. It codes for CASSPKQGASTAFF.

The CDR3 here is CASSNTPGTGYEQYF. DNA of the CDR3: TGTGCCAGCAGTAATACCCCCGGGACAGGATACGAGCAGTACTTC. V usage is TRBV6-5 and J usage is TRBJ2-7; 8 bases agree with TRBD1. V lost 5 bases and J lost 4; bases outside the gene matches: 10. Germline-derived CDR1 and CDR2 are MNHEY and SVGAGI. The CDR3 has 15 amino acids.

The rearrangement links TRBV10-3 to TRBJ1-3; TRBD1 matches at 8 bases. Germline V lookup: CDR1 ENHRY, CDR2 SYGVKD. CDR3 length equals 17 residues. With 3 bases clipped from V and 7 bases from J, the junction kept 14 bases outside the gene matches. The CDR3 is CAISDQQGGGLSNTIYF. The CDR3 region has the DNA TGTGCCATCAGTGACCAACAGGGGGGGGGATTATCGAACACCATATATTTT.

The chain recombines TRBV30 with TRBJ1-2; D is ambiguous. CDR3 size: 13 residues. Germline-derived CDR1 and CDR2 are GTSNPN and SVGIG (reference sequence). Trimming took 5 bases from V and 3 from J, leaving 13 bases between them. In DNA, the CDR3 is TGTGCCTGGGCCCGTGATGTGGACTATGGCTACACCTTC. The encoded protein is CAWARDVDYGYTF.

V usage is TRBV7-9 and J usage is TRBJ2-1; no definite D call. V lost 5 bases and J lost 0, with 14 bases in between. Germline V gives CDR1 SEHNR, CDR2 FQNEAQ (reference sequence). CDR3 length equals 16 residues. The CDR3, as DNA: TGTGCCAGCAGCCCGAAGGCTGGGGACTCCTACAATGAGCAGTTCTTC. This translates into CASSPKAGDSYNEQFF.

This clone came up once. The chain links TRBV10-2 to TRBJ2-7; D is tentatively TRBD1 or TRBD2 (5 bases each). Germline V lookup: CDR1 WSHSY, CDR2 SAAADI. Trimming removed 2 bases from V and 4 bases from J, with 15 bases in between. The CDR3 contains 15 residues. The CDR3 sequence: CASSEGGRGSYEQYF. Here the CDR3 DNA reads TGCGCCAGCAGTGAGGGGGGACGCGGATCGTACGAGCAGTACTTC.

This clone came up once. V usage is TRBV21-1 and J usage is TRBJ1-2; the listed D gene, TRBD1, was not tested against the DNA. TRBV21-1 is a documented pseudogene. The length of the CDR3 is 14 residues. CDR3 sequence (DNA): TGTGCCAGCAGCAAAGGAAGACAGTTCTATGGCTACACCTTC. Protein product: CASSKGRQFYGYTF.

The rearrangement uses TRBV25-1 and TRBJ2-7; weak D call: TRBD1 (6 bases). V gave up 6 bases and J gave up 4 bases, with 13 bases separating them. CDR1 is MGHDK, CDR2 SYGVNS, per germline. The CDR3 has 13 amino acids. The DNA for the CDR3 is TGTGCCAGCAGGCCGGGACATTCATACGAGCAGTACTTC. Protein product: CASRPGHSYEQYF.

This chain connects TRBV3-1 (or the pseudogene TRBV3-2) to TRBJ1-1, with D perhaps matching TRBD1 (6 bases). V dropped 8 bases and J dropped 5 bases, with 9 bases sitting between them. This CDR3 has 11 residues. CDR1 and CDR2 from the germline V gene are LGHDT and YNNKEL (reference sequence). CDR3 protein: CASGQHTEAFF. The CDR3 DNA sequence: TGTGCCAGCGGACAGCATACTGAAGCTTTCTTT.

This clone appeared once. The rearrangement links TRBV7-6 to TRBJ2-7, with 9 bases lining up with TRBD1. CDR3 length equals 16 residues. The germline V gene has CDR1 SGHVS and CDR2 FNYEAQ. The V gene end was trimmed by 4 bases and the J gene end by 2 bases; junction bases not matched to a gene: 9. For the CDR3, the DNA is TGTGCCAGCAGCTCTATCCGGGACAGGGCCCCCTACGAGCAGTACTTC. Its translation is CASSSIRDRAPYEQYF.

The V and J genes are TRBV11-2 and TRBJ2-5; tentatively, D is TRBD1 (6 bases). This CDR3 contains 14 residues. CDR1 and CDR2 (germline): SGHAT, FQNNGV. The V gene lost 6 bases and the J gene lost 5 bases, with 16 bases spanning the gap. In DNA, the CDR3 is TGTGCCAGCAGGTCGTTCAGGGGTTATGAGACCCAGTACTTC. Encoded protein: CASRSFRGYETQYF.